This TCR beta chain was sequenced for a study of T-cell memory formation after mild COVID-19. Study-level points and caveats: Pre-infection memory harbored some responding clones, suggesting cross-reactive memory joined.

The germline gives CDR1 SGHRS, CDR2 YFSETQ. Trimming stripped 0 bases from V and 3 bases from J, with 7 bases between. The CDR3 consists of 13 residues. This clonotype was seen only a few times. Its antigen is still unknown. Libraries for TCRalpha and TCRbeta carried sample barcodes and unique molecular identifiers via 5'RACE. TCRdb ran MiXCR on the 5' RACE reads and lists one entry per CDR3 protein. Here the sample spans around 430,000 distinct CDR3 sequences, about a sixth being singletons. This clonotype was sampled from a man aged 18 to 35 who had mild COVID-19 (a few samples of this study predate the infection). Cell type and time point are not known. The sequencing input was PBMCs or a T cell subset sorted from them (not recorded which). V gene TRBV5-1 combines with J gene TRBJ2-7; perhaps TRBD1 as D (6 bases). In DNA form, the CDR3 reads TGCGCCAGCAGCTTGGGGACAGACTACGAGCAGTACTTC. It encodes CASSLGTDYEQYF.